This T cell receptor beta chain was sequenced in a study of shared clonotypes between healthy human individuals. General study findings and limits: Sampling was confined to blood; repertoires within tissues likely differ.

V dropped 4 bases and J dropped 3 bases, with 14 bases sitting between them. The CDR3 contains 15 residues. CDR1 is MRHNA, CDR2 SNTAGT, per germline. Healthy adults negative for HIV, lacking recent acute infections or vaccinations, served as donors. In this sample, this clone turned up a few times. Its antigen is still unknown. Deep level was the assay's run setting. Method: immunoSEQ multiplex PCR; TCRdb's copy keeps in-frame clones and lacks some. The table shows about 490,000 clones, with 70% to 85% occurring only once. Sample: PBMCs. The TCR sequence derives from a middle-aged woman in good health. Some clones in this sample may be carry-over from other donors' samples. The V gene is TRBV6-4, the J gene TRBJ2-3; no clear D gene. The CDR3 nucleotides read TGTGCCAGCAGTGGTGGTGGCAAAGATACAGATACGCAGTATTTT. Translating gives CASSGGGKDTDTQYF.